The 17 T cell receptor beta chains reported below all come from one sample, sequenced in a study of blood T cell repertoires in COVID-19. TCRdb's copy holds only in-frame clones and misses some; the assay was immunoSEQ multiplex PCR. Of 400,000 to 550,000 clones detected, 87% appear once; the ten largest clones hold just under 2%. The material sequenced was PBMCs or T cells enriched from blood (not recorded which). The receptors derive from a woman between 18 and 29 years old with acute COVID-19.

The genes are TRBV11-2 and TRBJ1-1; 10 nucleotides line up with TRBD1. This CDR3 is 14 amino acids long. Germline lookup yields CDR1 SGHAT and CDR2 FQNNGV. V was pared by 5 bases and J by 6 bases, with 6 bases of the junction left unmatched. In DNA form, the CDR3 reads TGTGCCAGCAGCATATGGGACAGGGGCGCTGAAGCTTTCTTT. Its translation: CASSIWDRGAEAFF.

The chain employs TRBV27 and TRBJ1-1; D not resolved. The length of the CDR3 is 11 residues. Germline loops: CDR1 MNHEY, CDR2 SMNVEV (reference sequence). Trimming pared 6 bases from V and 7 bases from J, leaving 9 bases between. In DNA, the CDR3 is TGTGCCAGCAGGGGAGCAATTGAAGCTTTCTTT. The encoded protein is CASRGAIEAFF.

This clone showed up just once. The chain combines TRBV19 with TRBJ2-3; possibly TRBD2 for D (5 bases). Germline CDR1 LNHDA, CDR2 SQIVND (reference sequence). This CDR3 has 13 residues. V lost 6 bases and J 0 bases, leaving 7 bases between the germline ends. CDR3 loop: CASRRDSTDTQYF. The CDR3 coding sequence is TGTGCCAGTAGACGGGATAGCACAGATACGCAGTATTTT.

This chain connects TRBV9 to TRBJ2-5; 15 bases agree with TRBD2. CDR3 length equals 16 residues. Germline lookup yields CDR1 SGDLS and CDR2 YYNGEE. V was pared by 4 bases and J by 5 bases, with 6 bases of the junction left unmatched. The CDR3 loop is CASSPGGLAGGETQYF. The CDR3 nucleotides read TGTGCCAGCAGCCCCGGGGGACTAGCGGGGGGCGAGACCCAGTACTTC.

The gene calls are TRBV5-1 and TRBJ1-2; 7 bases are shared with TRBD1. V was pared by 2 bases and J by 2 bases, with 3 bases of the junction left unmatched. CDR3 length: 14 amino acids. CDR1 is SGHRS, CDR2 YFSETQ, per germline. The CDR3 coding sequence is TGCGCCAGCAGCTTCGGAGGGGGCAACTATGGCTACACCTTC. This encodes CASSFGGGNYGYTF. Full variable domain (missing parts from reference TRBV5-1 and TRBJ1-2): KAGVTQTPRYLIKTRGQQVTLSCSPISGHRSVSWYQQTPGQGLQFLFEYFSETQRNKGNFPGRFSGRQFSNSRSEMNVSTLELGDSALYLCASSFGGGNYGYTFGSGTRLTVV.

V is TRBV4-1 and J is TRBJ1-5; D remains unclear. V shed 1 base and J shed 2 bases, with 12 bases lying between them. This CDR3 spans 16 amino acids. Germline values: CDR1 MGHRA, CDR2 YSYEKL. The CDR3: CASSQVRSVGNQPQHF. The DNA of the CDR3 is TGCGCCAGCAGCCAAGTCAGGTCGGTGGGCAATCAGCCCCAGCATTTT.

J is TRBJ1-2 and V is TRBV7-2, with D possibly being TRBD1 (5 bases). CDR1 is SGHTA and CDR2 is FQGNSA in the germline V gene. V lost 4 bases, J lost 4 bases, and 13 bases lay in between. This CDR3 spans 14 amino acids. Written as DNA, the CDR3 is TGTGCCAGCAGCTCAGACAGTTTTATCTATGGCTACACCTTC. It yields the protein CASSSDSFIYGYTF.

The chain carries TRBV11-2 and TRBJ2-7; perhaps TRBD1 as D (6 bases). This CDR3 comprises 12 residues. Germline CDR1 is SGHAT and CDR2 is FQNNGV. Trimming took 5 bases from V and 4 from J, leaving 9 bases between them. The CDR3 spells CASSQQGYEQYF. Here the CDR3 DNA reads TGTGCCAGCAGCCAACAGGGTTACGAGCAGTACTTC.

V gene TRBV13 combines with J gene TRBJ2-3, with 7 bases that match TRBD1. The CDR3 contains 14 residues. The junction had 3 bases not matched to a gene; V was cut back by 2 bases and J by 4 bases. Per germline, CDR1 PRHDT and CDR2 FYEKMQ (reference sequence). CDR3 sequence reads: CASSLIRGPDTQYF. The DNA for the CDR3 is TGTGCCAGCAGCTTAATAAGGGGGCCAGATACGCAGTATTTT.

With regard to this clone: This sample includes further DNA sequences coding for the same CDR3. The chain recombines TRBV30 with TRBJ1-6; weak D call: TRBD1 (6 bases). V lost 4 bases, J lost 7 bases, and 11 bases lay in between. Germline V gene data show CDR1 as GTSNPN and CDR2 as SVGIG (reference sequence). This CDR3 spans 13 amino acids. CDR3 loop: CAWTPTGNSPLHF. The CDR3 nucleotides are TGTGCCTGGACCCCAACAGGGAATTCACCCCTCCACTTT.

This clone appeared a single time. This chain links TRBV19 with TRBJ2-5; D is unresolved. This CDR3 spans 13 amino acids. Germline V gene data show CDR1 as LNHDA and CDR2 as SQIVND (reference sequence). V gave up 5 bases and J gave up 3 bases, with 10 bases separating them. The CDR3 nucleotides read TGTGCCAGTAGTTCTTGGCAGGAAGAGACCCAGTACTTC. Its translation: CASSSWQEETQYF.

The chain links TRBV4-2 to TRBJ2-2, with 9 nucleotides matching TRBD2. The CDR3 is made up of 17 amino acids. Unmatched junction bases numbered 5, after V lost 3 bases and J lost 0 bases. Germline V CDR1 and CDR2: LGHNA, YNFKEQ. The CDR3 loop is CASSHGLAPANTGELFF. The DNA for the CDR3 is TGTGCCAGCAGCCACGGACTAGCGCCCGCGAACACCGGGGAGCTGTTTTTT.

J is TRBJ1-5 and V is TRBV6-2 or TRBV6-3; possible D gene TRBD1, 5 bases. CDR3 size: 13 residues. Trimming took 2 bases from V and 8 from J, leaving 10 bases between them. Germline lookup yields CDR1 MNHEY and CDR2 SVGEGT. The CDR3 nucleotides read TGTGCCAGCAGTTACCGGACACCTGAGCCCCAGCATTTT. Protein sequence: CASSYRTPEPQHF.

This clone was picked up a small number of times. The chain links TRBV19 to TRBJ1-1, with a weak D call TRBD1 (6 bases). This CDR3 is 15 amino acids long. V was clipped by 4 bases and J by 0 bases, with 12 bases between them. Germline CDR1 is LNHDA and CDR2 is SQIVND (reference sequence). Here the CDR3 reads CASSKTGGMNTEAFF. CDR3 DNA sequence: TGTGCCAGTAGTAAGACGGGGGGCATGAACACTGAAGCTTTCTTT. The complete variable domain, with remaining parts taken from reference TRBV19 and TRBJ1-1, reads DGGITQSPKYLFRKEGQNVTLSCEQNLNHDAMYWYRQDPGQGLRLIYYSQIVNDFQKGDIAEGYSVSREKKESFPLTVTSAQKNPTAFYLCASSKTGGMNTEAFFGQGTRLTVV.

J is TRBJ2-6 and V is TRBV14; maybe TRBD1 (5 bases). CDR3 length: 18 amino acids. Trimming took off 4 bases at V and 4 bases at J, with 20 bases between the two ends. Looked up from germline, CDR1 is SGHDN and CDR2 is FVKESK. CDR3 in DNA: TGTGCCAGCAGCCCGTTGCCAGGGCCCTTGGGGGGGGCCAACGTCCTGACTTTC. This encodes CASSPLPGPLGGANVLTF.

V is TRBV11-2 and J is TRBJ2-7; D perhaps matches TRBD2 (5 bases). Between the trimmed V and J ends, which lost 2 bases and 7 bases, there was a span of 6 bases. Germline values: CDR1 SGHAT, CDR2 FQNNGV. The CDR3 runs 11 residues. CDR3 sequence: CASSLRGEQYF. The CDR3, as DNA: TGTGCCAGCAGCTTACGGGGTGAGCAGTACTTC.

This clone was counted between two and nine times. V gene TRBV6-4 combines with J gene TRBJ1-2, with TRBD1 matching 10 bases. This CDR3 has 16 amino acids. Germline-derived CDR1 and CDR2 are MRHNA and SNTAGT. The V segment lost 6 bases and the J segment 6 bases; nucleotides outside the gene matches: 13. DNA of the CDR3: TGTGCCAGCAGCCAACTTTACTCGACAGGGGGCCATGGCTACACCTTC. Amino acid sequence: CASSQLYSTGGHGYTF.